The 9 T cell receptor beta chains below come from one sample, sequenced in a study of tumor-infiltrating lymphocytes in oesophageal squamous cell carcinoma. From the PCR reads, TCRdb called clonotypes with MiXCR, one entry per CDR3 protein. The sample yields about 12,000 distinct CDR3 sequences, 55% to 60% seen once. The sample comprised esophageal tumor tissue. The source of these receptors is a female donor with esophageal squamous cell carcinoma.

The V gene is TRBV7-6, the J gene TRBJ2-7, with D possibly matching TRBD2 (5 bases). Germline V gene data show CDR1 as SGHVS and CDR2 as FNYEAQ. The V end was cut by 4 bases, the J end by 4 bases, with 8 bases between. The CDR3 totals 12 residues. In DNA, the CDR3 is TGTGCCAGCAGCTCCGGGATTTACGAGCAGTACTTC. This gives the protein CASSSGIYEQYF.

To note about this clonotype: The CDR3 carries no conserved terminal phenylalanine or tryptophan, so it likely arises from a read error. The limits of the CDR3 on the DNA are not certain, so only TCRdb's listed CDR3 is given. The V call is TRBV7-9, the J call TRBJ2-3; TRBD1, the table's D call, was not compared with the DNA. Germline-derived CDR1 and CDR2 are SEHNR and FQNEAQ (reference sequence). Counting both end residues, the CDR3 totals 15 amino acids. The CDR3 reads CASGQGGNYGYTFGP.

CDR3 in DNA: TGTGCCAGCAGCTTAGTACAGGGGGCTCATAACTATGGCTACACCTTC. The encoded protein is CASSLVQGAHNYGYTF. The V gene is TRBV7-2, the J gene TRBJ2-5; 9 bases match TRBD1. With the DNA end fitting TRBJ1-2 better, the J assignment may be wrong. The CDR3 loop spans 16 amino acids. CDR1 SGHTA and CDR2 FQGNSA come from the germline V gene.

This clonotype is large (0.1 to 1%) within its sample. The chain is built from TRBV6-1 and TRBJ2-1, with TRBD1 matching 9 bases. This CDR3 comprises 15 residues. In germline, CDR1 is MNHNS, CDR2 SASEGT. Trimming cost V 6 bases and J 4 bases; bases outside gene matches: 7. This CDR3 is CASRPGQGPYNEQFF. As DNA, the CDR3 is TGTGCCAGCAGGCCGGGACAGGGCCCTTACAATGAGCAGTTCTTC.

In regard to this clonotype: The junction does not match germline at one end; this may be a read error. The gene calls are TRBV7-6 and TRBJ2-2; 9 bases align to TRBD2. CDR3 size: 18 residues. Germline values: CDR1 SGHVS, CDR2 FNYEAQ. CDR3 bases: TGTGCTAGCAGCCAGAATCTAGGGACTAGCCTGAACACCGGGGAGCTGTTTTTT. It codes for CASSQNLGTSLNTGELFF. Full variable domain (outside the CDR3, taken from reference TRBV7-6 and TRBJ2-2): GAGVSQSPRYKVTKRGQDVALRCDPISGHVSLYWYRQALGQGPEFLTYFNYEAQQDKSGLPNDRFSAERPEGSISTLTIQRTEQRDSAMYRCASSQNLGTSLNTGELFFGEGSRLTVL.

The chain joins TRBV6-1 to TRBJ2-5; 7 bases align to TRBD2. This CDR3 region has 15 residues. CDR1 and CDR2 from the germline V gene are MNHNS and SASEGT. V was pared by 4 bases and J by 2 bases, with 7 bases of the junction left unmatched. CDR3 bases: TGTGCCAGCAGTGTGGGCAGCGGGGCTCAAGAGACCCAGTACTTC. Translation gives CASSVGSGAQETQYF.

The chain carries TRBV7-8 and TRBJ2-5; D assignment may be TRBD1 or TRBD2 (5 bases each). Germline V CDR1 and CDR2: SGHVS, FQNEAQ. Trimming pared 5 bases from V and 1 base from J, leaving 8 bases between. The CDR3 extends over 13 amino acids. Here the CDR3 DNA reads TGTGCCAGCAGCCGGGACCTCCAAGAGACCCAGTACTTC. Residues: CASSRDLQETQYF.

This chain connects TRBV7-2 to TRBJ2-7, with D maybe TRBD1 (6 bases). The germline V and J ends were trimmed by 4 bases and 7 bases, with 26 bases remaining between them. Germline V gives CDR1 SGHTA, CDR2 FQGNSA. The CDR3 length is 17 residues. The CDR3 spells CASSSPVGGRGSDEQYF. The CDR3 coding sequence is TGTGCCAGCAGCTCCCCCGTAGGGGGACGAGGGTCCGATGAGCAGTACTTC.

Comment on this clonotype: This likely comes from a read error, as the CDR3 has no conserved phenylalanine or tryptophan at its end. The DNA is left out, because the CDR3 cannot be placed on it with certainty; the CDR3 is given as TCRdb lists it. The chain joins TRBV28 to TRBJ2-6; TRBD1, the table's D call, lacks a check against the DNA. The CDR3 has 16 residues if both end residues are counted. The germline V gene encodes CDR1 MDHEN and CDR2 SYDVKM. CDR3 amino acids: CASSMVGVSYEQYFGA.